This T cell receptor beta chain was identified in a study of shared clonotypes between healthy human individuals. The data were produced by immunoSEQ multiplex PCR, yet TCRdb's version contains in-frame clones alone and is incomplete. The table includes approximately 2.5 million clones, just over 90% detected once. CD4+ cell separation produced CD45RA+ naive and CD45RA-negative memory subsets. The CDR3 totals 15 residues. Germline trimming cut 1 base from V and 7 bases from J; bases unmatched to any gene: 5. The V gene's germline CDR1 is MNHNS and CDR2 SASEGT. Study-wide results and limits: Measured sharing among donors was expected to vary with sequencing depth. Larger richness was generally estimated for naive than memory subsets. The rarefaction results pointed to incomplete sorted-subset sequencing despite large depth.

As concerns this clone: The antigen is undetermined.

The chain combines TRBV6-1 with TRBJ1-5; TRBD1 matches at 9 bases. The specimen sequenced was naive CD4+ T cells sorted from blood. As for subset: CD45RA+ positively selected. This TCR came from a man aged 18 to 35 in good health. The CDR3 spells CASSEVGQGWQPQHF. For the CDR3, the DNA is TGTGCCAGCAGTGAAGTCGGACAGGGGTGGCAGCCCCAGCATTTT.